This T cell receptor beta chain derives from a study of shared clonotypes between healthy human individuals. The assay was run at deep level. An approximately 220 ng quantity of DNA, roughly 32,000 T cell genomes, went into the sorted-subset replicate PCRs. Clones were read by immunoSEQ multiplex PCR, and TCRdb kept only the in-frame ones, dropping some. The table records hundreds of thousands of clones, 95% to 98% of them present only once. This clone appeared once. Naive CD8 cells comprised CD45RO-negative, CCR7-positively selected cells, excluding terminally differentiated effector memory CD45RA+ cells. The TCR comes from a man aged 30 to 39 in good health. The source material was naive CD8+ T cells sorted from blood.

The CDR3 nucleotides read TGTGCCACCAGCAGAGACACGTATGGGGCCCAGCAGTTCTTC. Its translation: CATSRDTYGAQQFF. V gene TRBV15 combines with J gene TRBJ2-1; weak D call: TRBD1 (5 bases). Germline loops: CDR1 LNHNV, CDR2 YYDKDF (reference sequence). With 0 bases removed from V and 11 bases from J, the gap between germline ends came to 14 bases. The CDR3 contains 14 residues.